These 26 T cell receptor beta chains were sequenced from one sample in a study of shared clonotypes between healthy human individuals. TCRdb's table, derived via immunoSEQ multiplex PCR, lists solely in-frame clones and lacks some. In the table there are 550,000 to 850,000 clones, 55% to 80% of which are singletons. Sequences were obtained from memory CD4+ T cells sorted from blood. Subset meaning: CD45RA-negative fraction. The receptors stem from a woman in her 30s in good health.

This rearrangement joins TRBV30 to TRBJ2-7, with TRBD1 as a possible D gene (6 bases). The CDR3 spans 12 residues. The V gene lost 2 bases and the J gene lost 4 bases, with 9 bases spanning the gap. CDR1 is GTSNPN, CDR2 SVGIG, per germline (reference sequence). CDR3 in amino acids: CAWSWQGYEQYF. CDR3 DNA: TGTGCCTGGAGTTGGCAGGGGTACGAGCAGTACTTC.

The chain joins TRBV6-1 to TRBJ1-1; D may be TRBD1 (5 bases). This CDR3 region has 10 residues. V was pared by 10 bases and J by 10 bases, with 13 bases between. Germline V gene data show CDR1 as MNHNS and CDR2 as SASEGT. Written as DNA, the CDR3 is TGTGCCACCCAGGGTTCTGGAGCTTTCTTT. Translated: CATQGSGAFF.

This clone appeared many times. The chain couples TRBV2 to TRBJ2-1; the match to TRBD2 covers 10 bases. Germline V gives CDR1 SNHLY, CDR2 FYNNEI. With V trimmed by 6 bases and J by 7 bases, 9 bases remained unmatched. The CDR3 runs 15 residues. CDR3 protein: CASRRLAGVVNEQFF. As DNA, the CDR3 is TGTGCCAGCAGGCGTCTAGCGGGAGTGGTGAATGAGCAGTTCTTC.

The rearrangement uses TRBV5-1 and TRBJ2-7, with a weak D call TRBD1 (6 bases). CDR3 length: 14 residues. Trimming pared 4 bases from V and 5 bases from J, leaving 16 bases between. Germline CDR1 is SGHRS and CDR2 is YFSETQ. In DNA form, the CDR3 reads TGCGCCAGCAGCCGCGGTGGGACAAAACACGAGCAGTACTTC. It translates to CASSRGGTKHEQYF.

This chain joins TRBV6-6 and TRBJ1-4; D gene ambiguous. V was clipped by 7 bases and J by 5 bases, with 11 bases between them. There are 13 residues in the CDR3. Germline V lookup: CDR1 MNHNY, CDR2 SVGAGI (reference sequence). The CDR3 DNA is TGTGCCAGCACCCTGAAAGAAAATGAAAAACTGTTTTTT. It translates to CASTLKENEKLFF.

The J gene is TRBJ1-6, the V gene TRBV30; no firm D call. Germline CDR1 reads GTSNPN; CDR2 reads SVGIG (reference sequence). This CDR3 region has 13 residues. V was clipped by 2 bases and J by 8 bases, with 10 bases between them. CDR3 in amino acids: CAWSLQPYSPLHF. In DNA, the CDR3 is TGTGCCTGGAGTCTACAGCCCTATTCACCCCTCCACTTT.

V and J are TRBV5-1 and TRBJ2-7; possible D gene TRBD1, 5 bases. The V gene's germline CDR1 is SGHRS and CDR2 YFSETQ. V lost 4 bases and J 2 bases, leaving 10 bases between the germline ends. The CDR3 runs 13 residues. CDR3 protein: CASSATGPYEQYF. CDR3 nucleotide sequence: TGCGCCAGCAGCGCCACAGGTCCCTACGAGCAGTACTTC.

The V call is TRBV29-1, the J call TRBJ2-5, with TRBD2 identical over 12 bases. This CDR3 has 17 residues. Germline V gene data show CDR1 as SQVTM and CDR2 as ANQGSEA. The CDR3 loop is CSITGTSGPGGQETQYF. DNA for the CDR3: TGCAGTATAACCGGGACTAGCGGGCCAGGGGGCCAAGAGACCCAGTACTTC.

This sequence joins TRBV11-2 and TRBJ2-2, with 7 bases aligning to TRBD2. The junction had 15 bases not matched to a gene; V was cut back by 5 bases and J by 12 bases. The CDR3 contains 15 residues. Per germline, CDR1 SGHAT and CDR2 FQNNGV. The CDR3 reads CASSPETLDGGKLFF. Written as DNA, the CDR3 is TGTGCCAGCAGCCCCGAAACTTTGGACGGGGGGAAGCTGTTTTTT.

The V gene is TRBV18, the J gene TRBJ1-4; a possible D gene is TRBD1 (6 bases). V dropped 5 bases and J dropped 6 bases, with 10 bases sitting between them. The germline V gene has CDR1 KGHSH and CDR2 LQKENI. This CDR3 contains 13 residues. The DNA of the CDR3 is TGTGCCAGCTCAAAAAGGACAGATGAAAAACTGTTTTTT. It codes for CASSKRTDEKLFF.

The CDR3, as DNA: TGTGCTAGTGGTTTGGTAACAAGGGGTGTGAGGACTGAAGCTTTCTTT. This codes for CASGLVTRGVRTEAFF. The chain employs TRBV12-5 and TRBJ1-1, with a possible D match to TRBD1 (5 bases). V lost 0 bases to trimming and J lost 5 bases, with 16 bases between them. CDR1 is LGHNT, CDR2 FRNRAP, per germline. The CDR3 runs 16 residues. Full variable domain (remainder filled in from reference TRBV12-5 and TRBJ1-1): DARVTQTPRHKVTEMGQEVTMRCQPILGHNTVFWYRQTMMQGLELLAYFRNRAPLDDSGMPKDRFSAEMPDATLATLKIQPSEPRDSAVYFCASGLVTRGVRTEAFFGQGTRLTVV.

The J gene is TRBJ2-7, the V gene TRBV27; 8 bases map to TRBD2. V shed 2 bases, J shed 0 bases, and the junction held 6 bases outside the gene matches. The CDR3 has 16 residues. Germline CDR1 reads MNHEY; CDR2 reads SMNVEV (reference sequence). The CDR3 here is CASSLITSGVSYEQYF. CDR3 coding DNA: TGTGCCAGCAGTTTAATCACTAGCGGAGTCTCCTACGAGCAGTACTTC.

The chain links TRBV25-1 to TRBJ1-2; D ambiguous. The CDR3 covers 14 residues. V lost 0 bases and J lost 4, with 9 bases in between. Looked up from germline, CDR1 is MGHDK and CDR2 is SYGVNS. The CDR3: CASSEYGGIYGYTF. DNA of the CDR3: TGTGCCAGCAGTGAATATGGAGGGATCTATGGCTACACCTTC.

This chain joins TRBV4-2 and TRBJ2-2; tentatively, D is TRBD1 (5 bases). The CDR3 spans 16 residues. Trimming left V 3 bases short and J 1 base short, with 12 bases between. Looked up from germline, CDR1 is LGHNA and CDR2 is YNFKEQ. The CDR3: CASSQQTTGNTGELFF. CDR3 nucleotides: TGTGCCAGCAGCCAGCAAACTACAGGGAACACCGGGGAGCTGTTTTTT.

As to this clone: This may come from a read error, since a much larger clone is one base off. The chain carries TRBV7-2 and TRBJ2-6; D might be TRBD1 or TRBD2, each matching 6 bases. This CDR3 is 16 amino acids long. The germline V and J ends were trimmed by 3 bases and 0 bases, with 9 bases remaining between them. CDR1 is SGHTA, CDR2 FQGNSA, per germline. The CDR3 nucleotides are TGTGCCAGCAGCTTTAAGGGGGGCTCTGGGGCCAACGTCCTGACTTTC. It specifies CASSFKGGSGANVLTF.

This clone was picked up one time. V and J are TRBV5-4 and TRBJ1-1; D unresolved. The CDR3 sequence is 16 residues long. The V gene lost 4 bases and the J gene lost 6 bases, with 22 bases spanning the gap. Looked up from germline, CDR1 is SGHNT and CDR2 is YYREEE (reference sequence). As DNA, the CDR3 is TGTGCCAGCAGCCAAGAGATAACGGGAGGGTTGTCTGAAGCTTTCTTT. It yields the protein CASSQEITGGLSEAFF.

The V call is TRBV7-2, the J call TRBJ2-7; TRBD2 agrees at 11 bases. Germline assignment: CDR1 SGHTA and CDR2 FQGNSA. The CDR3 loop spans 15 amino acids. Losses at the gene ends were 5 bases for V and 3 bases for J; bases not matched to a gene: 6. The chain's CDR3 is CASSTGLAGSYEQYF. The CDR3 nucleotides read TGTGCCAGCAGCACAGGACTAGCGGGTAGCTACGAGCAGTACTTC.

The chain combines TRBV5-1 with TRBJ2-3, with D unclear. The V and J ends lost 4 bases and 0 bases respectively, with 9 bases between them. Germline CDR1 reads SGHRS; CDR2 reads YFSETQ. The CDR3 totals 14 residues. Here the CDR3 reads CASSRATSTDTQYF. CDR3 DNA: TGCGCCAGCAGCAGGGCCACAAGCACAGATACGCAGTATTTT.

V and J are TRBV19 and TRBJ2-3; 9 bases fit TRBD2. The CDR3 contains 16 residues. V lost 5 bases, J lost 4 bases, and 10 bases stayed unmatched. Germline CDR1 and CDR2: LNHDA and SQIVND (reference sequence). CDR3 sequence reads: CASSARVAGVADTQYF. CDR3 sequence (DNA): TGTGCCAGTAGTGCCCGGGTAGCGGGAGTAGCAGATACGCAGTATTTT.

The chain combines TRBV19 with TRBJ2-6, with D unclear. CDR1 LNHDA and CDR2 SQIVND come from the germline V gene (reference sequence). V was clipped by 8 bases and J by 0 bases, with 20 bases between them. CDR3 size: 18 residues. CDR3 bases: TGTGCCAGTTCCCTCGAGCAGGATTACTTCTCTGGGGCCAACGTCCTGACTTTC. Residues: CASSLEQDYFSGANVLTF.

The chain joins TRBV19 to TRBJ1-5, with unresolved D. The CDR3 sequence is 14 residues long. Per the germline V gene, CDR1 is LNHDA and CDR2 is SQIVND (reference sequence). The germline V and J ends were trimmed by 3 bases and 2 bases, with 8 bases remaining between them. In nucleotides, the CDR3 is TGTGCCAGTAGTATTTCTAGAGGCAATCAGCCCCAGCATTTT. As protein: CASSISRGNQPQHF.

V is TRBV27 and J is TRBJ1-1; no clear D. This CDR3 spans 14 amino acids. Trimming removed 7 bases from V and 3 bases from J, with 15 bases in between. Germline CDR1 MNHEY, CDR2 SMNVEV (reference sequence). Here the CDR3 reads CASTRDGSYTEAFF. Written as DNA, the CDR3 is TGTGCCAGCACTCGTGACGGATCATACACTGAAGCTTTCTTT.

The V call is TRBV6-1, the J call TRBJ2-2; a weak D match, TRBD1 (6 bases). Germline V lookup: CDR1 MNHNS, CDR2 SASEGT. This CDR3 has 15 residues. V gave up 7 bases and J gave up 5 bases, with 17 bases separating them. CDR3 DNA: TGTGCCAGCATGATCCAGACAGGTTATACCGGGGAGCTGTTTTTT. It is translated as CASMIQTGYTGELFF.

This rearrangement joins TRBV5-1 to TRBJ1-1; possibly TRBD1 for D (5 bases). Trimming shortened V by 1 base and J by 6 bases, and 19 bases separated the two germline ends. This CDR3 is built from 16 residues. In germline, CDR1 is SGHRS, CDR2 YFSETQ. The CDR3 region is CASSLRAEGRGSEAFF. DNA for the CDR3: TGCGCCAGCAGCTTGCGGGCCGAGGGGCGCGGGTCTGAAGCTTTCTTT.

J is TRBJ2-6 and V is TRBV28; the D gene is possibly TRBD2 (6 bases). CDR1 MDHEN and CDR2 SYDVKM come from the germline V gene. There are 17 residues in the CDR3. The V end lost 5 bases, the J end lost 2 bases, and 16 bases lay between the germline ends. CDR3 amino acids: CASSAGIGKAGANVLTF. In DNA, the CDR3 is TGTGCCAGCAGTGCGGGAATAGGAAAGGCTGGGGCCAACGTCCTGACTTTC.

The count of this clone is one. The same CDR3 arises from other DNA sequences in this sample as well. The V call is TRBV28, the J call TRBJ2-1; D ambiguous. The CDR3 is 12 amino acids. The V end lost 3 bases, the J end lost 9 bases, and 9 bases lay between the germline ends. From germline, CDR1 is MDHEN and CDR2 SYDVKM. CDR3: CASSFRVSEQFF. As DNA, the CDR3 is TGTGCCAGCAGTTTTCGGGTATCTGAGCAGTTCTTC.